Shown below are 15 T cell receptor beta chains from a single sample sequenced in a study of tumor-infiltrating lymphocytes in primary liver carcinoma. A constant-region primer served to make TCR beta cDNA from around 500 ng total RNA. What produced the TCR beta libraries was three nested multiplex PCR rounds using slightly modified ARM-PCR. Each of the first two PCR rounds ran approximately 11 cycles with TRBV1-TRBV30 forward and C-beta reverse primers. TCRdb re-called the multiplex PCR reads through MiXCR, storing one row per CDR3 protein. Of approximately 340,000 distinct CDR3 sequences listed, about 61% are singletons. It was unsorted whole blood that yielded blood RNA, and germline DNA was also extracted. The sequencing input was peripheral blood. The source is a man aged 35 to 55 with primary liver carcinoma and hepatitis B virus infection.

This chain links TRBV2 with TRBJ2-1; unclear D gene. The germline V and J ends were trimmed by 4 bases and 7 bases, with 14 bases remaining between them. This CDR3 is 14 amino acids long. Per germline, CDR1 SNHLY and CDR2 FYNNEI. CDR3 region: CASSGRVNLNEQFF. For the CDR3, the DNA is TGTGCCAGCAGTGGTAGAGTAAATTTGAATGAGCAGTTCTTC.

Concerning this clonotype: This CDR3 fails to terminate in the conserved phenylalanine or tryptophan, so it likely reflects a read error. The rearrangement joins TRBV5-1 to TRBJ2-2; D ambiguous. This CDR3 spans 14 amino acids. Trimming stripped 2 bases from V and 0 bases from J, with 5 bases between. Germline CDR1 is SGHRS and CDR2 is YFSETQ. The DNA of the CDR3 is TGCGCCAGCAGCTTTGAGGCGAACACCGGGGAGCTGTTTTCT. Translating gives CASSFEANTGELFS.

This clonotype came up once. A much larger clone differs by one base, so this may be a read error. The chain has TRBV6-5 and TRBJ2-1; D perhaps matches TRBD1 (5 bases). The V end was cut by 5 bases, the J end by 6 bases, with 14 bases between. The CDR3 loop spans 14 amino acids. Germline lookup yields CDR1 MNHEY and CDR2 SVGAGI. The CDR3 spells CASSIGARGNEQFF. Written as DNA, the CDR3 is TGTGCCAGCAGTATAGGGGCGCGAGGCAATGAGCAGTTCTTC.

On this clonotype: One base away lies a much larger clone, so this may be a sequencing read error. CDR3 loop: CAILQELAGCEQYF. In DNA form, the CDR3 reads TGTGCCATCCTCCAGGAACTAGCGGGATGCGAGCAGTACTTC. The chain recombines TRBV10-3 with TRBJ2-7; TRBD2 matches at 10 bases. Per germline, CDR1 ENHRY and CDR2 SYGVKD. There are 14 residues in the CDR3. V lost 8 bases, J lost 6 bases, and 10 bases stayed unmatched.

There are a few counts of this clonotype. The J gene is TRBJ2-7, the V gene TRBV4-1; 13 nucleotides agree with TRBD2. CDR1 is MGHRA, CDR2 YSYEKL, per germline. This CDR3 spans 18 amino acids. The V segment lost 3 bases and the J segment 1 base; nucleotides outside the gene matches: 9. In DNA, the CDR3 is TGCGCCAGCAGCCAGGGACTAGCGGGAATTCGCACGTCCTACGAGCAGTACTTC. Protein: CASSQGLAGIRTSYEQYF.

The J gene is TRBJ1-3, the V gene TRBV6-6; possible D gene TRBD1, 5 bases. Germline V gene lookup returns CDR1 MNHNY and CDR2 SVGAGI (reference sequence). V was trimmed by 5 bases and J by 0 bases, leaving 11 bases between them. This CDR3 contains 15 residues. The chain's CDR3 is CASSRDSISGNTIYF. Written as DNA, the CDR3 is TGTGCCAGCAGTCGAGACAGTATCTCTGGAAACACCATATATTTT.

V gene TRBV6-2 or TRBV6-3 combines with J gene TRBJ2-5; weak D call: TRBD2 (5 bases). Germline V gene lookup returns CDR1 MNHEY and CDR2 SVGEGT. The CDR3 runs 16 residues. With 8 bases removed from V and 1 base from J, the gap between germline ends came to 20 bases. In DNA form, the CDR3 reads TGTGCCAGCCTCCCCGCAACCCGGGGTCGCCAAGAGACCCAGTACTTC. Translated, it gives CASLPATRGRQETQYF.

This rearrangement joins TRBV5-1 to TRBJ2-5; either TRBD1 or TRBD2 may supply D (5 bases each). The CDR3 consists of 14 residues. Trimming cost V 0 bases and J 1 base, with 7 bases left between them. Germline V gene data show CDR1 as SGHRS and CDR2 as YFSETQ. This CDR3 reads CASSLEGPQETQYF. DNA for the CDR3: TGCGCCAGCAGCTTGGAGGGACCCCAAGAGACCCAGTACTTC.

In regard to this clonotype: The limits of the CDR3 on the DNA are not certain, so only TCRdb's listed CDR3 is given. V is TRBV11-1 and J is TRBJ2-1. Germline loops: CDR1 SGHAT, CDR2 FQDESV (reference sequence). Termini included, the CDR3 measures 16 amino acids. CDR3 residues: CASSLFGGGSYSEQLF.

This clonotype has only a few counts. At one end, the junction sequence differs from germline, possibly due to a read error. The V gene is TRBV4-2, the J gene TRBJ2-7, with 8 bases aligning to TRBD2. Germline CDR1 is LGHNA and CDR2 is YNFKEQ. This CDR3 region has 16 residues. The CDR3 spells CASSKENTGGRYEQYF. The CDR3 bases are TGTGCCAGCAGCAAAGAAAACACGGGAGGGAGGTACGAGCAGTACTTC.

Concerning this clonotype itself: Its ends do not fully match the called genes, so a read error is possible. This chain connects TRBV11-2 to TRBJ2-2, with D perhaps assigned TRBD1 or TRBD2 (6 bases each). Germline V gene sequence: CDR1 SGHAT, CDR2 FQNNGV. There are 14 residues in the CDR3. The CDR3 region has the DNA TGTGCCAGCAGCCCCATCGGGGGCGCCGGGGTGCTGTTTTTT. Translating gives CASSPIGGAGVLFF.

The table lists this clonotype with a few counts. The rearrangement links TRBV28 to TRBJ1-4; TRBD1 is a possible D gene (5 bases). This CDR3 is 15 amino acids long. With 4 bases removed from V and 6 bases from J, the gap between germline ends came to 15 bases. Germline lookup yields CDR1 MDHEN and CDR2 SYDVKM. As DNA, the CDR3 is TGTGCCAGCAGTTCACCGGGACTCCTGGATGAAAAACTGTTTTTT. It codes for CASSSPGLLDEKLFF.

Points on this clonotype: A much more abundant neighbour one base away suggests this may be a read error. This chain joins TRBV6-5 and TRBJ1-1; a possible D gene is TRBD1 (5 bases). The germline gives CDR1 MNHEY, CDR2 SVGAGI. The V gene lost 0 bases and the J gene lost 3 bases, with 11 bases spanning the gap. This CDR3 spans 15 amino acids. The CDR3 loop reads CASSYSIMGDTEAFF. In DNA form, the CDR3 reads TGTGCCAGCAGTTACTCGATTATGGGGGACACTGAAGCTTTCTTT.

Many counts were recorded for this clonotype. The chain couples TRBV6-5 to TRBJ2-7; D is unclear. From germline, CDR1 is MNHEY and CDR2 SVGAGI. The CDR3 spans 14 residues. The V end lost 0 bases, the J end lost 3 bases, and 9 bases lay between the germline ends. In DNA form, the CDR3 reads TGTGCCAGCAGTTACTCAGTAGAGTTCTACGAGCAGTACTTC. Translation: CASSYSVEFYEQYF.

V usage is TRBV20-1 and J usage is TRBJ2-1; a possible D gene is TRBD2 (6 bases). Germline loops: CDR1 DFQATT, CDR2 SNEGSKA (reference sequence). The V end was cut by 6 bases, the J end by 12 bases, with 24 bases between. The CDR3 runs to 14 residues. The CDR3 here is CSAWVMRDSASQFF. As DNA, the CDR3 is TGCAGTGCGTGGGTCATGCGGGACTCTGCATCGCAGTTCTTC.